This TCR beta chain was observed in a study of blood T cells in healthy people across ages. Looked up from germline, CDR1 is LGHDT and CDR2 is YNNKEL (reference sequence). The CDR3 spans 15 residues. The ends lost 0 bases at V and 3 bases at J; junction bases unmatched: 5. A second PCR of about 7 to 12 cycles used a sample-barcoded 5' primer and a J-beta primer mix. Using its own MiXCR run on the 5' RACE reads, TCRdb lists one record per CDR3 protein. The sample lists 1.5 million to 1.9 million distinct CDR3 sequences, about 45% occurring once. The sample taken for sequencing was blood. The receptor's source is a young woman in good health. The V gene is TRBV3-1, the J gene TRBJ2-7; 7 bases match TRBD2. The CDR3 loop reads CASSQEGSSGYEQYF. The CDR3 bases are TGTGCCAGCAGCCAAGAAGGGTCTAGCGGCTACGAGCAGTACTTC.